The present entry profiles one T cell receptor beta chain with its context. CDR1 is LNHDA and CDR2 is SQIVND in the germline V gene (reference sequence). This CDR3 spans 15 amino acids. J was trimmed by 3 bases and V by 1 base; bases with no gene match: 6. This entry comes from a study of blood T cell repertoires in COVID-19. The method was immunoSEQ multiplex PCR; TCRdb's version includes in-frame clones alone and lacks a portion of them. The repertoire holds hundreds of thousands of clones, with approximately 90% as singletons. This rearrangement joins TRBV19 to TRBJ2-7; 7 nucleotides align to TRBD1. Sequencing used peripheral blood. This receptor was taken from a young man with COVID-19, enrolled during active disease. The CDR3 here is CASSIGRGHYYEQYF. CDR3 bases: TGTGCCAGTAGTATAGGAAGGGGGCATTACTACGAGCAGTACTTC.